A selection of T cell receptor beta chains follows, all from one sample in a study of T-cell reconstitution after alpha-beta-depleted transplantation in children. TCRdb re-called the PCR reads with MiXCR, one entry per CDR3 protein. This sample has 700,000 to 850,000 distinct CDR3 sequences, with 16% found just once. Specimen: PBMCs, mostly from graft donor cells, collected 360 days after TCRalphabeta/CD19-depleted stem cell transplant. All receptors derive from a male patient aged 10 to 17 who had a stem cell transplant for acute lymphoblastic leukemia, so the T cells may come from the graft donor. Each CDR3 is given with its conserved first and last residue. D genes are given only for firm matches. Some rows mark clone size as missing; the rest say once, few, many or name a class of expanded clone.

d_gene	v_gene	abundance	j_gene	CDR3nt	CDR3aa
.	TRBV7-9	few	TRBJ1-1	TGTGCCAGCAGCTCCACAACTGCGGCACCGCACACTGAAGCTTTCTTT	CASSSTTAAPHTEAFF
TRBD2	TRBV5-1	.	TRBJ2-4	TGCGCCAGCAGCAAACACTCCGGGGGGGGAAACATTCAGTACTTC	CASSKHSGGGNIQYF
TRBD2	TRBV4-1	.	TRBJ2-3	TGCGCCAGCAGTCAGAAGCCGACTAGCGGGATTAGCACAGATACGCAGTATTTT	CASSQKPTSGISTDTQYF
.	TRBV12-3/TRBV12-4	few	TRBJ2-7	TGTGCCAGCAGTTGGTGGGGAAACTACGAGCAGTACTTC	CASSWWGNYEQYF
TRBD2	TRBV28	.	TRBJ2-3	TGTGCCAGCAGCCGAGGGACTAGCGGGAGTAATACGCAGTATTTT	CASSRGTSGSNTQYF
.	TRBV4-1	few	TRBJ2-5	TGCGCCAGCAGCCGAGGAGGGGGGCTTCAAGAGACCCAGTACTTC	CASSRGGGLQETQYF
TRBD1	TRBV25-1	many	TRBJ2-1	TGTGCCAGCAGTTTCGTCCGGGACAGGGATTCCTACAATGAGCAGTTCTTC	CASSFVRDRDSYNEQFF
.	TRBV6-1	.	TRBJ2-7	TGTGCCAGCACCTGGGGGGACAGTTCCTACGAGCAGTACTTC	CASTWGDSSYEQYF
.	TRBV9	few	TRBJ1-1	TGTGCCAGCAGCGCGCGCGGGGGAACGGAGACTGAAGCTTTCTTT	CASSARGGTETEAFF
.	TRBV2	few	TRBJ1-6	TGTGCCAGCAGTACAGGTGTAGGATCACCCCTCCACTTT	CASSTGVGSPLHF
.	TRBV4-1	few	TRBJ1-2	TGCGCCAGCAGCCAGCTTGAAACAGGGTATGGCTACACCTTC	CASSQLETGYGYTF
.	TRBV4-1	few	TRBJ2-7	TGCGCCAGCAGCCCCTACTGGCCGTACGAGCAGTACTTC	CASSPYWPYEQYF
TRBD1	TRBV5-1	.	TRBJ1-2	TGCGCCAGCAGCATACAGGGGGCCAGCTATGGCTACACCTTC	CASSIQGASYGYTF
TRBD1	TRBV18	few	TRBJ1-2	TGTGCCAGCTCACCTTCCGGGACAGGGAACTATGGCTACACCTTC	CASSPSGTGNYGYTF
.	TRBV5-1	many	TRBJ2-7	TGCGCCAGCAGCTGGGCTATGGAGACCTACGAGCAGTACTTC	CASSWAMETYEQYF
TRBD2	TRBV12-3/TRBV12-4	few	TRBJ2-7	TGTGCCAGCAGTTTACTAGCGGGAGTTGCCGAGCAGTACTTC	CASSLLAGVAEQYF
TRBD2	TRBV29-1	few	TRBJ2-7	TGCAGCGTTGAAGCTGGACTAGCGGGAGGGTCCTCCTACGAGCAGTACTTC	CSVEAGLAGGSSYEQYF
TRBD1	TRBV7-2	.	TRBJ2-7	TGTGCCAGCAGCTTAGCCCTGGGACAGCTTTCCTACGAGCAGTACTTC	CASSLALGQLSYEQYF
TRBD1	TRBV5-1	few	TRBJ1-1	TGCGCCAGCAGCTTGGCCGGCACAGGGGCTAACACTGAAGCTTTCTTT	CASSLAGTGANTEAFF
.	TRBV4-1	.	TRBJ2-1	TGCGCCAGCAGCCAAGCCTGGGTAGACTCCTACAATGAGCAGTTCTTC	CASSQAWVDSYNEQFF
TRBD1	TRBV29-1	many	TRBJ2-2	TGCAGCGTTGAAAACCCCGGGACAGACACCGGGGAGCTGTTTTTT	CSVENPGTDTGELFF
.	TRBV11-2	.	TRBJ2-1	TGTGCCACGGCGGGGCAGGGTCCGAATGAGCAGTTCTTC	CATAGQGPNEQFF
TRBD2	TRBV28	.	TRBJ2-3	TGTGCCAGCAGTCACGGTTCGAGCGGGAAGAATACGCAGTATTTT	CASSHGSSGKNTQYF
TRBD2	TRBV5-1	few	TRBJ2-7	TGCGCCAGCAGCTTGTGGGCTAGCGGGAGCTCCGAGCAGTACTTC	CASSLWASGSSEQYF
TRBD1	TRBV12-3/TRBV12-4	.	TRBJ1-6	TGTGCCAGCGTCAATTCCGGGACAGGGTTTTCACCCCTCCACTTT	CASVNSGTGFSPLHF
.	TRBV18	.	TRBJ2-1	TGTGCCAGCTCACCTCGACACAACTCCTACAATGAGCAGTTCTTC	CASSPRHNSYNEQFF
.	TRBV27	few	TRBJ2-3	TGTGCCAGCAAGTTTACAGGACTCACAGATACGCAGTATTTT	CASKFTGLTDTQYF
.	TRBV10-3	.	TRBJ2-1	TGTGCCGCCCAGGGAGAACCGGTAGGTGAGCAGTTCTTC	CAAQGEPVGEQFF
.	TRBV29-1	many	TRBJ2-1	TGCAGCGTTTTTAGAGGACAAAATGAGCAGTTCTTC	CSVFRGQNEQFF
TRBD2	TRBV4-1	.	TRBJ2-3	TGCGCCAGCAGCCAAAACAGACTAGCGGGAGACACAGATACGCAGTATTTT	CASSQNRLAGDTDTQYF
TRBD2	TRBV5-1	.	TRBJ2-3	TGCGCCAGCAGCTTCTTAGCGGGAGACACAGATACGCAGTATTTT	CASSFLAGDTDTQYF
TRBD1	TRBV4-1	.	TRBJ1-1	TGCGCCAGCAGCCAAGAAACAGGGGGCGCGTTTAGTACTGAAGCTTTCTTT	CASSQETGGAFSTEAFF
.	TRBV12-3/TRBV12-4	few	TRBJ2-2	TGTGCCAGCAGTTTATGGGAGTACGCGAACACCGGGGAGCTGTTTTTT	CASSLWEYANTGELFF
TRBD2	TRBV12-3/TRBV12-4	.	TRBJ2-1	TGTGCCAGCAGTTTAAATAGCGGGAGAGGGGGGGAGTTCTTC	CASSLNSGRGGEFF
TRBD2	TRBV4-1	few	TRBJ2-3	TGCGCCAGCAGCCATTGGACTAGCTCAGATACGCAGTATTTT	CASSHWTSSDTQYF
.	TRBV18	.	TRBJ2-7	TGTGCCAGCTCACCCTTGGAGCCCCCCTACGAGCAGTACTTC	CASSPLEPPYEQYF
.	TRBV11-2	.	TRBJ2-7	TGTGCCAGCAGCTTAGCCCGATGGGACTTGCGGGAGCAGTACTTC	CASSLARWDLREQYF
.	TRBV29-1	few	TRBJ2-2	TGCAGCGTTAACTTACACACCGGGGAGCTGTTTTTT	CSVNLHTGELFF
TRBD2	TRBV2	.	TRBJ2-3	TGTGCCAGCAGTGAGGGACTAGCGGGCTTCAGCACAGATACGCAGTATTTT	CASSEGLAGFSTDTQYF
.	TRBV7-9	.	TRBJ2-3	TGTGCCAGCAGCTTATTGCTGGGGACTAGCACAGATACGCAGTATTTT	CASSLLLGTSTDTQYF
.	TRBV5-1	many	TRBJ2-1	TGCGCCAGCGGACTCAACCGTCCCGATGAGCAGTTCTTC	CASGLNRPDEQFF
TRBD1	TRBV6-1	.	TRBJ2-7	TGTGCCAGCAGTGCGCCGGGACAGGGCACCTACGAGCAGTACTTC	CASSAPGQGTYEQYF
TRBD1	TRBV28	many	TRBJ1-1	TGTGCCAGCAGCAGAGGGGGCATGAACACTGAAGCTTTCTTT	CASSRGGMNTEAFF
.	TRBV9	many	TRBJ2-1	TGTGCCAGCAGCTTCTGGAGGGGGTCATCCTACAATGAGCAGTTCTTC	CASSFWRGSSYNEQFF
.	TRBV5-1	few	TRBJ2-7	TGCGCCAGCAGCTTGGTAGTCGCTGCCGAGCAGTACTTC	CASSLVVAAEQYF
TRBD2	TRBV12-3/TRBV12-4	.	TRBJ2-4	TGTGCCAGCAGTTTAGCGGGAGGGCGGGGGATTCAGTACTTC	CASSLAGGRGIQYF
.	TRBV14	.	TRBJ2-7	TGTGCCGTCCGAGGGGACGGGACCTACGAGCAGTACTTC	CAVRGDGTYEQYF
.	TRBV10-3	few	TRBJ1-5	TGTGCCATCAGTACCACAGGGCCGGGTCAGCCCCAGCATTTT	CAISTTGPGQPQHF